Shown below are 21 T cell receptor beta chains from a single sample sequenced in a study of radiotherapy plus CTLA-4 blockade in lung cancer. The assay was immunoSEQ multiplex PCR, and TCRdb's table has in-frame clones only and misses some. The sample holds 80,000 to 100,000 clones, 82% seen once. Sequenced here: peripheral blood, sampled from a patient treated with radiotherapy plus ipilimumab. These receptors originate from a human donor with non-small cell lung cancer who had a partial response to radiotherapy plus ipilimumab.

The rearrangement joins TRBV4-2 to TRBJ2-1, with 9 bases that match TRBD2. The CDR3 is 14 amino acids. CDR1 LGHNA and CDR2 YNFKEQ come from the germline V gene. V dropped 5 bases and J dropped 10; count of bases not matched to a gene: 9. The CDR3 sequence: CASSELAGFWEQFF. The DNA of the CDR3 is TGTGCCAGCAGCGAACTAGCGGGTTTTTGGGAGCAGTTCTTC.

The rearrangement links TRBV25-1 to TRBJ2-5; weak D call: TRBD2 (6 bases). V was shortened by 3 bases and J by 4 bases, with 15 bases between the two germline ends. The CDR3 is made up of 15 amino acids. From germline, CDR1 is MGHDK and CDR2 SYGVNS. Here the CDR3 reads CASSEGRRAPETQYF. The CDR3 DNA is TGTGCCAGCAGTGAGGGAAGGAGGGCCCCAGAGACCCAGTACTTC.

The chain carries TRBV15 and TRBJ1-5; TRBD1 is a possible D gene (5 bases). There are 15 residues in the CDR3. Germline-derived CDR1 and CDR2 are LNHNV and YYDKDF (reference sequence). The V gene lost 1 base and the J gene lost 5 bases, with 12 bases spanning the gap. CDR3 sequence reads: CATSRGGGEYQPQHF. The DNA of the CDR3 is TGTGCCACCAGCAGAGGGGGGGGAGAGTATCAGCCCCAGCATTTT.

The chain couples TRBV15 to TRBJ1-5, with 7 nucleotides matching TRBD1. CDR3 length: 16 amino acids. V shed 6 bases, J shed 0 bases, and the junction held 8 bases outside the gene matches. In germline, CDR1 is LNHNV, CDR2 YYDKDF (reference sequence). The DNA of the CDR3 is TGTGCCACCAGGCCGGGACAGACTTATAGCAATCAGCCCCAGCATTTT. It encodes CATRPGQTYSNQPQHF.

The chain combines TRBV7-9 with TRBJ2-1; D is unresolved. From germline, CDR1 is SEHNR and CDR2 FQNEAQ (reference sequence). V was clipped by 5 bases and J by 2 bases, with 13 bases between them. The CDR3 extends over 15 amino acids. The CDR3 loop reads CASSPPRQAYNEQFF. The CDR3 coding sequence is TGTGCCAGCAGCCCACCCAGGCAGGCCTACAATGAGCAGTTCTTC.

This clone has just one count. The V call is TRBV9, the J call TRBJ2-5; TRBD2 matches at 9 bases. The junction had 9 bases not matched to a gene; V was cut back by 4 bases and J by 5 bases. CDR1 is SGDLS, CDR2 YYNGEE, per germline. The CDR3 is 15 residues long. The CDR3 sequence is CASSKTSGTAETQYF. The CDR3 nucleotides are TGTGCCAGCAGCAAGACTAGCGGAACAGCGGAGACCCAGTACTTC.

This clone was seen once. The chain uses TRBV6-6 and TRBJ2-2, with D possibly matching TRBD1 (7 bases). V was shortened by 7 bases and J by 4 bases, with 13 bases between the two germline ends. Per the germline V gene, CDR1 is MNHNY and CDR2 is SVGAGI (reference sequence). The CDR3 spans 14 residues. This CDR3 is CASNSQGGTGELFF. In DNA form, the CDR3 reads TGTGCCAGCAACTCGCAGGGGGGCACCGGGGAGCTGTTTTTT.

V gene TRBV27 combines with J gene TRBJ2-1; TRBD2 matches at 12 bases. The CDR3 covers 15 residues. V shed 5 bases and J 4 bases; nucleotides not matched to a gene: 3. Germline CDR1 reads MNHEY; CDR2 reads SMNVEV (reference sequence). The CDR3 bases are TGTGCCAGCAGTGAACTAGCGGGAGGTTACAATGAGCAGTTCTTC. This sequence encodes CASSELAGGYNEQFF.

The J gene is TRBJ1-4, the V gene TRBV7-7, with D perhaps TRBD1 (5 bases). There are 15 residues in the CDR3. CDR1 SSHAT and CDR2 FNYEAQ come from the germline V gene (reference sequence). The ends were cut back, 5 bases at V and 3 bases at J, with 13 bases in the middle. The CDR3 region has the DNA TGTGCCAGCAGCCCCGCGACAGCTCCTAATGAAAAACTGTTTTTT. This codes for CASSPATAPNEKLFF.

This clone has only a few counts. This rearrangement joins TRBV6-6 to TRBJ1-1, with D maybe TRBD1 (6 bases). CDR3 length: 11 amino acids. Trimming stripped 0 bases from V and 14 bases from J, with 10 bases between. CDR1 and CDR2 (germline): MNHNY, SVGAGI (reference sequence). In DNA, the CDR3 is TGTGCCAGCAGTTACTCAAACAGGGAGTTCTTT. This codes for CASSYSNREFF.

The chain has TRBV27 and TRBJ1-1; 7 bases are shared with TRBD1. Germline CDR1 and CDR2: MNHEY and SMNVEV (reference sequence). V was pared by 0 bases and J by 6 bases, with 4 bases of the junction left unmatched. The CDR3 spans 14 residues. CDR3 sequence: CASSLSRGRSEAFF. CDR3 DNA sequence: TGTGCCAGCAGTTTATCCAGGGGGAGATCTGAAGCTTTCTTT.

V usage is TRBV11-2 and J usage is TRBJ2-1; D gene ambiguous. The CDR3 loop spans 12 amino acids. CDR1 SGHAT and CDR2 FQNNGV come from the germline V gene. V was pared by 3 bases and J by 7 bases, with 7 bases between. CDR3 DNA sequence: TGTGCCAGCAGCTTTCTGTTTAATGAGCAGTTCTTC. Translated: CASSFLFNEQFF.

J is TRBJ2-2 and V is TRBV30, with a weak D call TRBD2 (7 bases). The CDR3 consists of 14 residues. V lost 0 bases and J 6 bases, leaving 11 bases between the germline ends. Germline V gene lookup returns CDR1 GTSNPN and CDR2 SVGIG (reference sequence). The CDR3 spells CAWSVGGAAGELFF. CDR3 DNA: TGTGCCTGGAGTGTAGGGGGGGCGGCCGGGGAGCTGTTTTTT.

The CDR3 loop is CASSYRGNQPQHF. CDR3 DNA: TGTGCCAGCAGTTACAGGGGAAATCAGCCCCAGCATTTT. The chain uses TRBV6-6 and TRBJ1-5, with TRBD1 as a possible D gene (5 bases). The CDR3 extends over 13 amino acids. Germline V CDR1 and CDR2: MNHNY, SVGAGI (reference sequence). Trimming took off 2 bases at V and 4 bases at J, with 6 bases between the two ends.

This sequence joins TRBV5-1 and TRBJ2-7, with TRBD2 identical over 11 bases. CDR1 and CDR2 (germline): SGHRS, YFSETQ. Trimming removed 2 bases from V and 5 bases from J; junction bases left unmatched: 9. The CDR3 contains 16 residues. CDR3 in DNA: TGCGCCAGCAGCTTAGGGCTAGCGGGAGGAGGTGACGAGCAGTACTTC. Translating it yields CASSLGLAGGGDEQYF.

The chain joins TRBV12-5 to TRBJ1-2; D is possibly TRBD1 (6 bases). CDR1 is LGHNT, CDR2 FRNRAP, per germline. This CDR3 has 13 residues. Trimming took 6 bases from V and 4 from J, leaving 12 bases between them. The CDR3 nucleotides are TGTGCTAGTGGGACAGGACAGTCCTATGGCTACACCTTC. Translation: CASGTGQSYGYTF.

This rearrangement joins TRBV10-2 to TRBJ2-7; D is possibly TRBD2 (5 bases). The CDR3 is 14 residues long. Germline CDR1 WSHSY, CDR2 SAAADI. The germline V and J ends were trimmed by 5 bases and 4 bases, with 15 bases remaining between them. CDR3 in amino acids: CASSPGGSSYEQYF. The DNA of the CDR3 is TGCGCCAGCAGTCCGGGCGGGTCCTCATACGAGCAGTACTTC.

This clone was counted only a few times. This chain connects TRBV5-6 to TRBJ2-5, with no clear D. Per germline, CDR1 SGHDT and CDR2 YYEEEE. This CDR3 comprises 14 residues. V was shortened by 0 bases and J by 5 bases, with 11 bases between the two germline ends. CDR3 residues: CASSLVGSRETQYF. As DNA, the CDR3 is TGTGCCAGCAGCTTGGTCGGTTCCAGGGAGACCCAGTACTTC.

The chain has TRBV7-8 and TRBJ2-3, with a weak D call TRBD1 (5 bases). CDR1 is SGHVS, CDR2 FQNEAQ, per germline. The CDR3 covers 15 residues. V dropped 1 base and J dropped 3 bases, with 11 bases sitting between them. The CDR3 DNA reads TGTGCCAGCAGCTTAGATAGGGGTGCAACAGATACGCAGTATTTT. Translating gives CASSLDRGATDTQYF. The entire variable domain, with the rest obtained from reference TRBV7-8 and TRBJ2-3, is as follows: GAGVSQSPRYKVAKRGQDVALRCDPISGHVSLFWYQQALGQGPEFLTYFQNEAQLDKSGLPSDRFFAERPEGSVSTLKIQRTQQEDSAVYLCASSLDRGATDTQYFGPGTRLTVL.

The gene calls are TRBV30 and TRBJ2-1, with TRBD2 matching over 7 bases. This CDR3 is built from 14 residues. After removal of 0 bases from V and 10 bases from J, the junction contained 9 bases not matched to a gene. The V gene's germline CDR1 is GTSNPN and CDR2 SVGIG (reference sequence). In DNA form, the CDR3 reads TGTGCCTGGAGTGTGGGCGGGAGCAGCGGGGAGCAGTTCTTC. This sequence encodes CAWSVGGSSGEQFF. Full variable domain (remainder filled in from reference TRBV30 and TRBJ2-1): SQTIHQWPATLVQPVGSPLSLECTVEGTSNPNLYWYRQAAGRGLQLLFYSVGIGQISSEVPQNLSASRPQDRQFILSSKKLLLSDSGFYLCAWSVGGSSGEQFFGPGTRLTVL.

This clone was detected only a few times. The chain uses TRBV6-6 and TRBJ1-2, with TRBD1 matching over 8 bases. Germline V gene data show CDR1 as MNHNY and CDR2 as SVGAGI (reference sequence). The CDR3 covers 15 residues. The V gene end was trimmed by 5 bases and the J gene end by 4 bases; junction bases not matched to a gene: 9. The CDR3 spells CASSLSDRVAYGYTF. DNA for the CDR3: TGTGCCAGCAGTCTATCGGACAGGGTTGCCTATGGCTACACCTTC.